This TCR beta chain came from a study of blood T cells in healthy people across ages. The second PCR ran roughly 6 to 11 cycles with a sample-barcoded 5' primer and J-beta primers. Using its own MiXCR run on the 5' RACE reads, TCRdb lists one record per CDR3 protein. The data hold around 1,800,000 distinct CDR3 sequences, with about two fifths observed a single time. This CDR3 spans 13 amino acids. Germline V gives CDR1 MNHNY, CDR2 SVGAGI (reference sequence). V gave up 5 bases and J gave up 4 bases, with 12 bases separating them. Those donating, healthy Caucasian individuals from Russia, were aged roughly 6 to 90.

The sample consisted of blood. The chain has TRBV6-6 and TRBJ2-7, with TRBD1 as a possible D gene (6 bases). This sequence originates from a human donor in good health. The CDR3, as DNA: TGTGCCAGCAGTCCCGGACAGAAGTACGAGCAGTACTTC. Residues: CASSPGQKYEQYF.